The 20 T cell receptor beta chains below all came from one sample that was sequenced in a study of STAT5B mutations in CD4+ large granular lymphocyte leukemia. This table comes from immunoSEQ multiplex PCR, and its TCRdb copy is limited to in-frame clones, with some not included. The table has under 40,000 clones, about four fifths seen once. The sequencing sample was made of CD4+ T cells from blood buffy coats. Receptors were obtained from a human donor in good health.

V and J are TRBV6-1 and TRBJ2-2, with 8 bases lining up with TRBD1. The CDR3 is 15 amino acids. J was trimmed by 4 bases and V by 6 bases; bases with no gene match: 7. The V gene's germline CDR1 is MNHNS and CDR2 SASEGT. CDR3 sequence (DNA): TGTGCCAGCAGGGAGGGGACAGGACGCACCGGGGAGCTGTTTTTT. Translating it yields CASREGTGRTGELFF.

This clone showed up just once. V and J are TRBV29-1 and TRBJ2-2, with 8 nucleotides matching TRBD2. From germline, CDR1 is SQVTM and CDR2 ANQGSEA. V shed 5 bases and J 7 bases; nucleotides not matched to a gene: 9. This CDR3 is built from 14 residues. The CDR3 protein is CSVRPGGAGGELFF. CDR3 nucleotides: TGCAGCGTTCGTCCGGGGGGGGCCGGCGGGGAGCTGTTTTTT.

This chain uses TRBV27 with TRBJ1-1, with unresolved D. The CDR3 contains 15 residues. Germline assignment: CDR1 MNHEY and CDR2 SMNVEV (reference sequence). V was clipped by 6 bases and J by 2 bases, with 16 bases between them. The CDR3 nucleotides are TGTGCCAGCAGCTTAGACCCAATTATTAACACTGAAGCTTTCTTT. Translation: CASSLDPIINTEAFF.

This chain uses TRBV29-1 with TRBJ2-1; weak D call: TRBD1 (5 bases). This CDR3 comprises 13 residues. Germline V lookup: CDR1 SQVTM, CDR2 ANQGSEA. V lost 7 bases and J lost 7, with 17 bases in between. CDR3 DNA: TGCAGCGGCGGTTGGGGCCCTGTGAATGAGCAGTTCTTC. It is translated as CSGGWGPVNEQFF.

The genes are TRBV7-2 and TRBJ1-1, with D unclear. Trimming took off 3 bases at V and 6 bases at J, with 8 bases between the two ends. The CDR3 covers 12 residues. Germline V CDR1 and CDR2: SGHTA, FQGNSA. The chain's CDR3 is CASSFLGAEAFF. CDR3 bases: TGTGCCAGCAGCTTCTTGGGTGCTGAAGCTTTCTTT.

This chain connects TRBV27 to TRBJ2-1, with a tentative D call TRBD1 (5 bases). The CDR3 loop spans 15 amino acids. Germline loops: CDR1 MNHEY, CDR2 SMNVEV (reference sequence). V shed 9 bases and J shed 14 bases, with 29 bases lying between them. The CDR3: CASSLRTPVPPPKFF. CDR3 DNA sequence: TGTGCCAGTAGCCTAAGGACACCGGTTCCTCCGCCGAAGTTCTTC.

This chain links TRBV7-9 with TRBJ1-2, with TRBD1 matching 7 bases. CDR3 length: 15 amino acids. The V gene end was trimmed by 1 base and the J gene end by 2 bases; junction bases not matched to a gene: 4. Germline loops: CDR1 SEHNR, CDR2 FQNEAQ (reference sequence). The CDR3 bases are TGTGCCAGCAGCTTAGTAAGGGACAGAAACTATGGCTACACCTTC. It codes for CASSLVRDRNYGYTF.

The V gene is TRBV19, the J gene TRBJ2-1, with 15 bases aligning to TRBD2. J gave up 4 bases and V 3 bases, and 13 bases lay outside the gene matches. Germline V gene lookup returns CDR1 LNHDA and CDR2 SQIVND (reference sequence). This CDR3 comprises 20 residues. The CDR3 region has the DNA TGTGCCAGTAGTATCTCGGGACTAGCGGGAGGCCCTCATAAATACAATGAGCAGTTCTTC. Translation gives CASSISGLAGGPHKYNEQFF.

This clone has a single count. The gene calls are TRBV7-2 and TRBJ2-3; D is possibly TRBD2 (6 bases). This CDR3 has 18 amino acids. Trimming removed 1 base from V and 2 bases from J, with 19 bases in between. Germline V CDR1 and CDR2: SGHTA, FQGNSA. CDR3 DNA sequence: TGTGCCAGCAGCTTAGATTCCTCGCGGGGAGGAACCACAGATACGCAGTATTTT. Its protein product is CASSLDSSRGGTTDTQYF.

This chain joins TRBV6-5 and TRBJ1-1; D not certain. V shed 5 bases and J shed 3 bases, with 13 bases lying between them. The CDR3 covers 14 residues. The germline V gene encodes CDR1 MNHEY and CDR2 SVGAGI. In DNA form, the CDR3 reads TGTGCCAGCAGTCGTTGGAAGGGAGACACTGAAGCTTTCTTT. Its translation: CASSRWKGDTEAFF.

The chain couples TRBV10-2 to TRBJ1-2; D gene uncertain. CDR1 and CDR2 from the germline V gene are WSHSY and SAAADI. Trimming stripped 3 bases from V and 1 base from J, with 6 bases between. The length of the CDR3 is 13 residues. The CDR3 DNA is TGCGCCAGCAGTGAAGACCTTAACTATGGCTACACCTTC. Protein: CASSEDLNYGYTF.

The genes are TRBV15 and TRBJ2-3; D uncertain. The CDR3 is made up of 13 amino acids. V gave up 1 base and J gave up 8 bases, with 10 bases separating them. Germline V gene data show CDR1 as LNHNV and CDR2 as YYDKDF (reference sequence). CDR3 sequence: CATSRVAEGTQYF. CDR3 DNA: TGTGCCACCAGCAGAGTGGCGGAAGGTACGCAGTATTTT.

The chain employs TRBV6-1 and TRBJ1-2; D is unresolved. CDR1 MNHNS and CDR2 SASEGT come from the germline V gene. The length of the CDR3 is 15 residues. V was shortened by 0 bases and J by 8 bases, with 16 bases between the two germline ends. CDR3 nucleotide sequence: TGTGCCAGCAGTGAAGCGGGCACCCTGGGTAAGGGCTACACCTTC. This translates into CASSEAGTLGKGYTF.

This sequence joins TRBV15 and TRBJ2-3; the match to TRBD1 covers 10 bases. The CDR3 is made up of 16 amino acids. Germline V gene sequence: CDR1 LNHNV, CDR2 YYDKDF (reference sequence). With V trimmed by 2 bases and J by 6 bases, 8 bases remained unmatched. CDR3 DNA sequence: TGTGCCACCAGCAGACGGACAGGGGGTTATGGGGATACGCAGTATTTT. As protein: CATSRRTGGYGDTQYF.

The J gene is TRBJ2-5, the V gene TRBV19, with D maybe TRBD1 (5 bases). The CDR3 length is 14 residues. Between the trimmed V and J ends, which lost 2 bases and 0 bases, there was a span of 7 bases. The germline V gene has CDR1 LNHDA and CDR2 SQIVND (reference sequence). For the CDR3, the DNA is TGTGCCAGTAGTATATCCAGGGACCAAGAGACCCAGTACTTC. Its protein product is CASSISRDQETQYF. Combining the CDR3 with reference TRBV19 and TRBJ2-5 gives the whole variable domain DGGITQSPKYLFRKEGQNVTLSCEQNLNHDAMYWYRQDPGQGLRLIYYSQIVNDFQKGDIAEGYSVSREKKESFPLTVTSAQKNPTAFYLCASSISRDQETQYFGPGTRLLVL.

The J gene is TRBJ1-2, the V gene TRBV2; TRBD1 matches at 7 bases. Germline loops: CDR1 SNHLY, CDR2 FYNNEI. V was clipped by 5 bases and J by 0 bases; unmatched bases: 6. The CDR3 contains 15 residues. The CDR3 here is CASSFTGEANYGYTF. The CDR3 DNA is TGTGCCAGCAGTTTTACAGGGGAAGCTAACTATGGCTACACCTTC.

V gene TRBV5-1 combines with J gene TRBJ2-7; 9 positions match TRBD1. The trim removed 1 base at V and 10 bases at J, leaving 9 bases unmatched. Germline CDR1 and CDR2: SGHRS and YFSETQ. The CDR3 length is 14 residues. As DNA, the CDR3 is TGCGCCAGCAGCTTGACGGGACAGGGCTTGGTTCAGTACTTC. It encodes CASSLTGQGLVQYF.

The V and J genes are TRBV15 and TRBJ1-3, with unresolved D. CDR1 and CDR2 from the germline V gene are LNHNV and YYDKDF (reference sequence). V was clipped by 5 bases and J by 0 bases, with 17 bases between them. The CDR3 is 17 amino acids. CDR3 in DNA: TGTGCCACCAGCGGCCCTAGGGTGATTCTCTCTGGAAACACCATATATTTT. This encodes CATSGPRVILSGNTIYF.

This chain joins TRBV28 and TRBJ2-7, with D perhaps TRBD2 (6 bases). From germline, CDR1 is MDHEN and CDR2 SYDVKM. The V and J ends lost 8 bases and 2 bases respectively, with 16 bases between them. This CDR3 contains 14 residues. Here the CDR3 DNA reads TGTGCCAGCGGCCTAGCGCCTACACCCTACGAGCAGTACTTC. This sequence encodes CASGLAPTPYEQYF.

The genes are TRBV28 and TRBJ2-1; D unresolved. The CDR3 loop spans 13 amino acids. The V and J ends lost 3 bases and 0 bases respectively, with 3 bases between them. Germline V gene lookup returns CDR1 MDHEN and CDR2 SYDVKM. The DNA for the CDR3 is TGTGCCAGCAGTTTGAGCTCCTACAATGAGCAGTTCTTC. Translated: CASSLSSYNEQFF.